These 23 T cell receptor beta chains originate from one sample sequenced in a study of T cells in Graves' hyperthyroidism and ophthalmopathy. RNA transcripts were the template for amplifying TCR beta CDR3 regions. The HTBI primer set was used in a first-round RT-PCR of the TCR CDR3. TCRdb fed the multiplex PCR reads into MiXCR, producing one record per CDR3 protein. The table shows about 760,000 distinct CDR3 sequences, with 35% occurring only once. Material: blood. These receptors originate from a woman aged 40 to 50 with Graves' hyperthyroidism.

The chain combines TRBV7-2 with TRBJ2-3; tentative D call: TRBD2 (5 bases). This CDR3 is built from 14 residues. Germline V CDR1 and CDR2: SGHTA, FQGNSA. V was clipped by 1 base and J by 2 bases, with 7 bases between them. This CDR3 is CASSLGRHTDTQYF. The CDR3 nucleotides read TGTGCCAGCAGCTTAGGGAGGCACACAGATACGCAGTATTTT.

This clonotype was seen ten or more times. The genes are TRBV5-5 and TRBJ1-1, with D possibly matching TRBD1 (6 bases). Trimming pared 0 bases from V and 8 bases from J, leaving 11 bases between. Germline V gene sequence: CDR1 SGHKS, CDR2 YYEKEE (reference sequence). The CDR3 runs 13 residues. The DNA for the CDR3 is TGTGCCAGCAGCTTGGCCCAGGGGTACGAAGCTTTCTTT. Its translation is CASSLAQGYEAFF.

The table lists this clonotype with a few counts. The J gene is TRBJ1-5, the V gene TRBV20-1; TRBD1 matches 12 bases. J gave up 6 bases and V 6 bases, and 21 bases lay outside the gene matches. The CDR3 covers 19 residues. CDR1 is DFQATT, CDR2 SNEGSKA, per germline (reference sequence). The CDR3 loop reads CSAGFPSGTGGLSGQPQHF. The CDR3 region has the DNA TGCAGTGCCGGTTTTCCCTCCGGGACAGGGGGCCTTAGCGGTCAGCCCCAGCATTTT.

This clonotype was recorded once. DNA of the CDR3: TGTGCCGGACAACAGGGAGAGACCTATAATTCACCCCTCCACTTT. Encoded protein: CAGQQGETYNSPLHF. V usage is TRBV6-1 and J usage is TRBJ1-6; the D gene is possibly TRBD1 (6 bases). Germline V gene lookup returns CDR1 MNHNS and CDR2 SASEGT. The V and J ends lost 11 bases and 2 bases respectively, with 16 bases between them. CDR3 length: 15 amino acids.

The chain couples TRBV7-2 to TRBJ2-6; D gene unclear. Germline V gene data show CDR1 as SGHTA and CDR2 as FQGNSA. This CDR3 has 15 residues. Deletions cut 7 bases from V and 0 bases from J, with 10 bases between. As DNA, the CDR3 is TGTGCCAGCAAGGATTCTAGCTCTGGGGCCAACGTCCTGACTTTC. Translated: CASKDSSSGANVLTF.

CDR3: CASSDGTELFF. The CDR3 bases are TGTGCCAGCAGTGACGGGACTGAGCTGTTTTTT. V and J are TRBV6-4 and TRBJ2-2; tentatively, D is TRBD2 (6 bases). CDR1 is MRHNA, CDR2 SNTAGT, per germline. Between the trimmed V and J ends, which lost 2 bases and 11 bases, there was a span of 6 bases. CDR3 length: 11 residues.

This clonotype was counted a few times. The chain links TRBV7-9 to TRBJ1-1, with no clear D. This CDR3 has 13 residues. Looked up from germline, CDR1 is SEHNR and CDR2 is FQNEAQ (reference sequence). The ends were cut back, 6 bases at V and 1 base at J, with 9 bases in the middle. CDR3 nucleotides: TGTGCCAGCAGATTCGGGGAGAACACTGAAGCTTTCTTT. Translation gives CASRFGENTEAFF.

This clonotype was seen many times. The V gene is TRBV7-2, the J gene TRBJ2-7; D is perhaps TRBD1 (7 bases). This CDR3 spans 14 amino acids. The V gene's germline CDR1 is SGHTA and CDR2 FQGNSA. Trimming took 5 bases from V and 6 from J, leaving 17 bases between them. In nucleotides, the CDR3 is TGTGCCAGCAGCCCTCGTGGAGGGGGCAGCGAGCAGTACTTC. Its translation: CASSPRGGGSEQYF.

This chain connects TRBV29-1 to TRBJ2-5; D tentatively reads TRBD1 or TRBD2 (6 bases each). The end of the DNA fits TRBJ2-1 better, so the J call may be wrong. CDR3 size: 13 residues. CDR1 is SQVTM and CDR2 is ANQGSEA in the germline V gene. CDR3 residues: CSVAPGRGDEQFF. The CDR3 bases are TGCAGCGTTGCCCCAGGTAGGGGGGATGAGCAGTTCTTC.

This clonotype was seen ten or more times. The genes are TRBV10-2 and TRBJ2-7; 10 nucleotides align to TRBD2. The ends lost 6 bases at V and 0 bases at J; junction bases unmatched: 5. The CDR3 sequence is 15 residues long. CDR1 is WSHSY, CDR2 SAAADI, per germline. The CDR3 bases are TGCGCCAGCAGGTTTAGCGGGGGGAGCTCCTACGAGCAGTACTTC. Translation gives CASRFSGGSSYEQYF.

The rearrangement links TRBV10-3 to TRBJ2-6; unclear D gene. V was shortened by 4 bases and J by 4 bases, with 8 bases between the two germline ends. Germline V lookup: CDR1 ENHRY, CDR2 SYGVKD. This CDR3 has 14 amino acids. CDR3: CAISGSPGANVLTF. Here the CDR3 DNA reads TGTGCCATCAGTGGGAGTCCCGGGGCCAACGTCCTGACTTTC.

A remark on this clonotype: This is likely a read error, given that the CDR3 carries no conserved phenylalanine or tryptophan at its end. The CDR3 sequence: CASSYSGKGVGSPLHL. The CDR3 DNA reads as TGTGCCAGCAGTTACTCGGGGAAAGGGGTGGGTTCACCCCTCCACCTT. V is TRBV6-5 and J is TRBJ1-6, with a tentative D call TRBD1 (5 bases). This CDR3 spans 16 amino acids. The V end lost 0 bases, the J end lost 9 bases, and 15 bases lay between the germline ends. Germline loops: CDR1 MNHEY, CDR2 SVGAGI.

J is TRBJ2-2 and V is TRBV5-1; TRBD1 agrees at 8 bases. This CDR3 is 15 amino acids long. CDR1 and CDR2 from the germline V gene are SGHRS and YFSETQ. Trimming cost V 3 bases and J 4 bases; bases outside gene matches: 5. The DNA of the CDR3 is TGCGCCAGCAGCTGGCAGGGGGCCGGCACCGGGGAGCTGTTTTTT. The encoded protein is CASSWQGAGTGELFF.

In its sample, this clonotype was seen many times. This sequence joins TRBV7-2 and TRBJ2-5; 11 bases line up with TRBD1. This CDR3 region has 17 residues. J lost 5 bases, V lost 2 bases, and 10 bases had no gene match. Per the germline V gene, CDR1 is SGHTA and CDR2 is FQGNSA. The CDR3 DNA reads TGTGCCAGCAGCTTAAACTCAGGGACAGGGGGTCTCGAGACCCAGTACTTC. Its protein is CASSLNSGTGGLETQYF. The whole variable domain, filled in from reference TRBV7-2 and TRBJ2-5, reads GAGVSQSPSNKVTEKGKDVELRCDPISGHTALYWYRQSLGQGLEFLIYFQGNSAPDKSGLPSDRFSAERTGGSVSTLTIQRTQQEDSAVYLCASSLNSGTGGLETQYFGPGTRLLVL.

The chain combines TRBV11-2 with TRBJ2-2; no definite D call. CDR3 length: 13 amino acids. Trimming took 4 bases from V and 6 from J, leaving 9 bases between them. CDR1 and CDR2 (germline): SGHAT, FQNNGV. The CDR3 bases are TGTGCCAGCAGCTGGGCAGTCGCCGGGGAGCTGTTTTTT. It encodes CASSWAVAGELFF.

In regard to this clonotype: One junction end disagrees with the germline gene, perhaps due to a read error. The chain recombines TRBV7-3 with TRBJ1-1; D may be TRBD1 (6 bases). This CDR3 comprises 13 residues. Germline V CDR1 and CDR2: SGHTA, FQGTGA. DNA for the CDR3: TGTACCAGCAGCCATGGGGGGGACACCGAAGCTTTCTTT. Amino acids: CTSSHGGDTEAFF. Combining the CDR3 with reference TRBV7-3 and TRBJ1-1 gives the whole variable domain GAGVSQTPSNKVTEKGKYVELRCDPISGHTALYWYRQSLGQGPEFLIYFQGTGAADDSGLPNDRFFAVRPEGSVSTLKIQRTERGDSAVYLCTSSHGGDTEAFFGQGTRLTVV.

This clonotype came up a few times. The chain joins TRBV5-6 to TRBJ1-6; 7 bases agree with TRBD1. The length of the CDR3 is 15 residues. Trimming at V came to 4 bases and at J to 8 bases, leaving 9 bases not matched to a gene. Looked up from germline, CDR1 is SGHDT and CDR2 is YYEEEE. The CDR3 loop reads CASSTRGGRDSPLHF. The CDR3 DNA follows: TGTGCCAGCAGCACCAGGGGGGGGAGGGATTCACCCCTCCACTTT.

This chain links TRBV5-1 with TRBJ2-7; 7 bases align to TRBD2. Unmatched junction bases numbered 15, after V lost 4 bases and J lost 5 bases. The germline CDR1 and CDR2 sequences are SGHRS and YFSETQ. CDR3 length: 16 amino acids. The CDR3 nucleotides are TGCGCCAGCAGCCAAGAAATCTCCGGGAGGACCAACGAGCAGTACTTC. Protein: CASSQEISGRTNEQYF.

V gene TRBV28 combines with J gene TRBJ2-5; no definite D call. The CDR3 length is 11 residues. V was trimmed by 6 bases and J by 5 bases, leaving 7 bases between them. Per the germline V gene, CDR1 is MDHEN and CDR2 is SYDVKM. The CDR3 spells CASSIIETQYF. The CDR3 DNA sequence: TGTGCCAGCAGCATAATCGAGACCCAGTACTTC.

About this clonotype itself: A much larger clone lies one base from this, so it may be a read error. It is likely a read error, because the conserved phenylalanine at the end of the CDR3 is missing. The chain combines TRBV14 with TRBJ1-2, with 7 bases identical to TRBD1. The germline gives CDR1 SGHDN, CDR2 FVKESK. Trimming at V came to 1 base and at J to 7 bases, leaving 6 bases not matched to a gene. The CDR3 totals 14 residues. CDR3: CASSQARQGSGYTL. CDR3 sequence (DNA): TGTGCCAGCAGCCAAGCACGACAGGGTTCTGGCTACACCCTC.

This clonotype was seen more than once but under ten times. The chain employs TRBV3-1 and TRBJ2-7; tentative D call: TRBD2 (5 bases). Germline CDR1 and CDR2: LGHDT and YNNKEL (reference sequence). The CDR3 has 15 residues. Trimming pared 1 base from V and 2 bases from J, leaving 12 bases between. CDR3 coding DNA: TGTGCCAGCAGCCAAGCCCCGGGATGGACCTACGAGCAGTACTTC. It specifies CASSQAPGWTYEQYF.

This clonotype has ten or more counts. The gene calls are TRBV20-1 and TRBJ2-5; D is possibly TRBD2 (5 bases). V lost 6 bases and J lost 5, with 19 bases in between. Germline CDR1 reads DFQATT; CDR2 reads SNEGSKA (reference sequence). This CDR3 has 14 amino acids. CDR3 sequence: CSARPTIRGETQYF. Written as DNA, the CDR3 is TGCAGTGCCAGACCCACAATCCGCGGGGAGACCCAGTACTTC.

The chain links TRBV28 to TRBJ1-2; D not resolved. V was shortened by 6 bases and J by 0 bases, with 11 bases between the two germline ends. This CDR3 contains 14 residues. Germline CDR1 reads MDHEN; CDR2 reads SYDVKM. CDR3: CASSRIQPNYGYTF. The CDR3 coding sequence is TGTGCCAGCAGCCGCATACAACCTAACTATGGCTACACCTTC.